This T cell receptor beta chain was retrieved from a study of blood T cells in healthy people across ages (dated by TCRdb to about 2015). About the full investigation: Template switching captured roughly one uniquely barcoded TCR beta cDNA molecule per two T cells in model experiments. To track age-related changes in TCR beta repertoire diversity, the study relied on deep sequencing normalized with unique cDNA molecular identifiers. Four age groups were formed from the donors: young (average about 16 years), middle-aged (approximately 39), aged (about 68) and long-lived (approximately 78). Two additional independent replicas of 1 million unique cDNA reads from the same blood draw were analyzed for two donors (one aged 18 to 29 and one aged 80 or older). Points the paper makes about the study in general: A strong correlation was found between observed TCR beta diversity and the percentage of naive T cells measured by flow cytometry. As age increased, observed TCR beta diversity per million T cells dropped in a roughly linear way, and a significant reduction was already evident by age roughly 40. Because profiling used bulk unsorted PBMCs, naive and antigen-experienced compartments could not be compared conclusively. Because donor CMV infection status was unknown, age-related changes in expanded clonotypes were potentially confounded. Estimates of total diversity from one million sequenced T cells were regarded as lower bounds and underestimates. Compared with the aged group, the long-lived group had more naive CD4+ T cells, fewer expanded clones and increased TCR diversity, a pattern suggesting age selection.

The CDR3, cysteine through phenylalanine, is 17 amino acids long. Only the CDR3 portion is preserved as DNA: 51 bases, with reading frame beginning at the first base. V gives up 5 bases and J gives up 0 bases, and the segment between their germline ends measures 17 bases. Taken from the germline V gene (reference sequence), the CDR1 and CDR2 loops are SEHNR and FQNEAQ. The library relied on 5' RACE. Instrument used: Illumina HiSeq 2500. The second PCR ran for roughly 7 to 11 cycles and used a J-beta primer mix along with a sample-barcoded 5' primer. A template-switch 5' adaptor carrying 12 random nucleotides introduced a unique molecular identifier onto each TCR beta cDNA molecule. Each sample yielded at least 3 million CDR3-containing paired-end reads. First-strand cDNA synthesis was performed from all RNA using the Mint cDNA synthesis kit, with priming by a TRBC-specific oligonucleotide. Following uracil-DNA glycosylase treatment, a first 18-cycle PCR with universal primers M1SS and BC2_uni_R was performed on all cDNA. On the study's bioinformatics: For normalization, 1 million high-quality reads, each with a distinct molecular identifier, were randomly selected from each sample. Reads with shared molecular identifiers were discarded instead of being binned into consensus sequences. MiTCR, run with a Q25 quality threshold and the strictest error-elimination algorithm, handled CDR3 identification, clonotype clustering and error correction. A nonparametric unseen species model with Euler transformation was used to estimate lower-bound total TCR beta diversity. The public reads were quality trimmed at Q25 with fastp and then assembled into clones with MiXCR by TCRdb, keeping productive beta chains. Rows are combined by CDR3 protein, so each entry shows the most common genes and DNA. The authors' filters were not applied to this entry. The sample profile shows hundreds of thousands of distinct CDR3 sequences; more than 20% of them were found once. The ten largest make up around 10% of the sample.

There are a few counts of this clonotype. The antigen this receptor binds is unknown. No base quality values were provided; no much bigger clone lies one nucleotide off. Donors were around 37 systemically healthy Caucasian individuals from Russia aged roughly 6 to 100 years. Each donor gave ten milliliters of peripheral blood, collected into EDTA-treated Vacutainer tubes. Ficoll-Paque density-gradient centrifugation was used to isolate PBMCs, with at least 6.5 million obtained per sample. Trizol reagent was used to extract total RNA from PBMCs, with at least 6 micrograms per sample. For every donor, flow cytometry on a PBMC aliquot measured the percentage of naive CD45RAhigh/CD27high T cells. The data were also submitted as part of a second study, on T cells of mothers and their children. According to the second study: Nine systemically healthy Caucasian individuals served as donors, namely three mothers together with their six children. cDNA synthesis consumed the entire amount of extracted RNA, loaded at about 1.5 ug RNA in each 15 ul reaction. In the second PCR, the M1S primer introduced both the sample barcodes and 2-4 random nucleotides. Over 8.5 million TCR beta CDR3 reads came from each mother, compared with some 3.1 million reads from each child. Thymic selection similarly shapes TCR recombination output in related and unrelated pairs, with minor effect from inherited differences. Normalized repertoire overlap was always slightly but never significantly higher in related than unrelated mother-child pairs. No persistent microchimeric T cell clones were found, with a detection sensitivity of roughly 92 clones per million clonotypes. In the study, deep NGS was used to compare the TCR beta repertoires of mothers and children, and features distinguishing related mother-child pairs from unrelated individuals were sought. On average, the children were about 10 +/- 4 years old, while the mothers were around 40 +/- 4 years old. Libraries were sequenced on Illumina HiSeq 2000 with 100+100 nt paired-end reads after adapter ligation with NEBNext reagents. To prevent cross-contamination, the mother and child libraries were prepared a month apart and were sequenced in separate runs. For each donor, somewhere between roughly 500,000 and 2,300,000 distinct TCR beta clonotypes were identified. Naive TCR beta clonotypes were estimated from low-frequency clonotypes matched to each donor's FACS-determined naive share, without sorting.

The TCR sequence derives from a boy aged 10-17 years in good health. The V gene is TRBV7-9 and the J gene is TRBJ1-3, with no D gene named confidently. Material for sequencing was blood. In nucleotide form, the sequence is TGTGCCAGCAGCCCTTACGGGATAGGCCCCTCTGGAAACACCATATATTTT. Translated, this gives CASSPYGIGPSGNTIYF.